The rows below give T cell receptor beta chains drawn from one sample of a study of shared clonotypes between healthy human individuals. The assay was immunoSEQ multiplex PCR, and TCRdb's table has in-frame clones only and misses some. This table holds roughly 330,000 clones, 74% found once. Sequencing used memory CD4+ T cells sorted from blood. The receptors stem from a man aged 25 to 40 in good health. The CDR3 runs from the conserved cysteine through the conserved F or W. The D gene is left open where the match is weak. Rows give clone size only sometimes, using once, few, many, or a class for an expanded clone.

d_call: TRBD2; v_call: TRBV12-5; j_call: TRBJ2-7; clone_size: NA; cdr3_nt: TGTGCTAGTGCTCGTAGCGGGAGATCCTACGAGCAGTACTTC; cdr3_aa: CASARSGRSYEQYF
d_call: NA; v_call: TRBV12-2; j_call: TRBJ1-5; clone_size: few; cdr3_nt: TGTGCAAGTCGCGGCGTGGACAGCCCTCTCAAACGTCAGCCCCAGCATTTT; cdr3_aa: CASRGVDSPLKRQPQHF
d_call: NA; v_call: TRBV5-4; j_call: TRBJ2-1; clone_size: NA; cdr3_nt: TGTGCCAGCAGCTCTGGACGGACACTTCTCAATGAGCAGTTCTTC; cdr3_aa: CASSSGRTLLNEQFF
d_call: NA; v_call: TRBV2; j_call: TRBJ1-2; clone_size: NA; cdr3_nt: TGTGCCAGCAGTGAGTGGGTCAGGGGCGCGGATGGCTACACCTTC; cdr3_aa: CASSEWVRGADGYTF
d_call: TRBD1; v_call: TRBV15; j_call: TRBJ2-3; clone_size: NA; cdr3_nt: TGTGCCACCAGCAGAGTAAGGCAGGGGGCAACAGATACGCAGTATTTT; cdr3_aa: CATSRVRQGATDTQYF
d_call: TRBD1; v_call: TRBV29-1; j_call: TRBJ2-7; clone_size: NA; cdr3_nt: TGCAGCGTTTTAACCGGGACAGGGGTCCACGAGCAGTACTTC; cdr3_aa: CSVLTGTGVHEQYF
d_call: NA; v_call: TRBV5-1; j_call: TRBJ1-1; clone_size: NA; cdr3_nt: TGCGCCAGCAGCCTGGCGAATGGGTTCACTGAAGCTTTCTTT; cdr3_aa: CASSLANGFTEAFF
d_call: NA; v_call: TRBV19; j_call: TRBJ1-5; clone_size: NA; cdr3_nt: TGTGCCAGTACACGCTCTTTCGGTCCTTCGCATCAGCCCCAGCATTTT; cdr3_aa: CASTRSFGPSHQPQHF
d_call: NA; v_call: TRBV7-2; j_call: TRBJ2-5; clone_size: NA; cdr3_nt: TGTGCCAGCAGCCCCGGTACTGGGGAGACCCAGTACTTC; cdr3_aa: CASSPGTGETQYF
d_call: NA; v_call: TRBV14; j_call: TRBJ2-1; clone_size: NA; cdr3_nt: TGTGCCAGCAGCCACCCGGGACGGAACAATGAGCAGTTCTTC; cdr3_aa: CASSHPGRNNEQFF
d_call: TRBD2; v_call: TRBV5-1; j_call: TRBJ2-5; clone_size: NA; cdr3_nt: TGCGCCAGCAGCTCTCGGACTAGCGCGGGGACCCAGTACTTC; cdr3_aa: CASSSRTSAGTQYF
d_call: NA; v_call: TRBV29-1; j_call: TRBJ2-1; clone_size: NA; cdr3_nt: TGCAGCGTTGAAATATCTTACAATGAGCAGTTCTTC; cdr3_aa: CSVEISYNEQFF
d_call: NA; v_call: TRBV7-2; j_call: TRBJ1-5; clone_size: NA; cdr3_nt: TGTGCCAGCAGCTTAGGGAGAGATCAGCCCCAGCATTTT; cdr3_aa: CASSLGRDQPQHF
d_call: TRBD2; v_call: TRBV9; j_call: TRBJ2-1; clone_size: NA; cdr3_nt: TGTGCCAGCAGCGTACCCCCGGGACTAGCGGGAGTCTCTGAGCAGTTCTTC; cdr3_aa: CASSVPPGLAGVSEQFF
d_call: TRBD2; v_call: TRBV5-4; j_call: TRBJ2-5; clone_size: NA; cdr3_nt: TGTGCCAGCAGCTTGGCGGGAGGGCCCGAGGAGACCCAGTACTTC; cdr3_aa: CASSLAGGPEETQYF
d_call: TRBD2; v_call: TRBV5-8; j_call: TRBJ2-2; clone_size: NA; cdr3_nt: TGTGCCAGCAGCTACAATCCGGGACTAGCGGGGAAAAACACCGGGGAGCTGTTTTTT; cdr3_aa: CASSYNPGLAGKNTGELFF
d_call: NA; v_call: TRBV19; j_call: TRBJ1-2; clone_size: NA; cdr3_nt: TGTGCGACGCGAAGGGGGAGCTACACCTTC; cdr3_aa: CATRRGSYTF
d_call: NA; v_call: TRBV15; j_call: TRBJ1-1; clone_size: NA; cdr3_nt: TGTGCCACCAGCAGAGATTCGGGGTATGAAGCTTTCTTT; cdr3_aa: CATSRDSGYEAFF
d_call: NA; v_call: TRBV28; j_call: TRBJ2-7; clone_size: NA; cdr3_nt: TGTGCCAGCAGTTCTCAGGGCCACGAGCAGTACTTC; cdr3_aa: CASSSQGHEQYF
d_call: NA; v_call: TRBV15; j_call: TRBJ1-1; clone_size: NA; cdr3_nt: TGTGCCACCAGTCGGGTACAGGGTCGGGAAGCTTTCTTT; cdr3_aa: CATSRVQGREAFF
d_call: NA; v_call: TRBV9; j_call: TRBJ2-1; clone_size: NA; cdr3_nt: TGTGCCAGCAGCGTTTACGGGTCTAGCTCCTACAATGAGCAGTTCTTC; cdr3_aa: CASSVYGSSSYNEQFF
d_call: NA; v_call: TRBV18; j_call: TRBJ1-5; clone_size: NA; cdr3_nt: TGTGCCAGCGCGGCAGAAAATAGCAATCAGCCCCAGCATTTT; cdr3_aa: CASAAENSNQPQHF
d_call: NA; v_call: TRBV5-1; j_call: TRBJ2-2; clone_size: NA; cdr3_nt: TGCGCCAGCAGCTTGGGGCAGGGAGGCACCGGGGAGCTGTTTTTT; cdr3_aa: CASSLGQGGTGELFF
d_call: NA; v_call: TRBV19; j_call: TRBJ2-1; clone_size: few; cdr3_nt: TGTGCCAGTAGTGCACGGGGACAACTCAATCACAATGAGCAGTTCTTC; cdr3_aa: CASSARGQLNHNEQFF
d_call: NA; v_call: TRBV30; j_call: TRBJ2-5; clone_size: few; cdr3_nt: TGTGCCTGGAGCGCCTCTGAGACCCAGTACTTC; cdr3_aa: CAWSASETQYF
d_call: NA; v_call: TRBV18; j_call: TRBJ2-5; clone_size: many; cdr3_nt: TGTGCCAGCTCACCATACGTAGCGGACCAAGAGACCCAGTACTTC; cdr3_aa: CASSPYVADQETQYF
d_call: TRBD2; v_call: TRBV4-3; j_call: TRBJ2-1; clone_size: NA; cdr3_nt: TGCGCCAGCAGCCAAGGACTAGCGGCCTACAATGAGCAGTTCTTC; cdr3_aa: CASSQGLAAYNEQFF
d_call: TRBD1; v_call: TRBV28; j_call: TRBJ2-5; clone_size: NA; cdr3_nt: TGTGCCAGCATCCACAGGGGGAGGCAAGAGACCCAGTACTTC; cdr3_aa: CASIHRGRQETQYF
d_call: NA; v_call: TRBV7-2; j_call: TRBJ1-5; clone_size: once; cdr3_nt: TGTGCCAGCAGCTTATACGTGTTGAGCAATCAGCCCCAGCATTTT; cdr3_aa: CASSLYVLSNQPQHF
d_call: NA; v_call: TRBV2; j_call: TRBJ1-5; clone_size: NA; cdr3_nt: TGTGCCAGCAGGGACCCCCGAGGGAGTCAGCCCCAGCATTTT; cdr3_aa: CASRDPRGSQPQHF
d_call: NA; v_call: TRBV11-2; j_call: TRBJ2-5; clone_size: NA; cdr3_nt: TGTGCCAGCGGGTGGTCGGTGACCCAGTACTTC; cdr3_aa: CASGWSVTQYF
d_call: TRBD2; v_call: TRBV6-6; j_call: TRBJ2-1; clone_size: NA; cdr3_nt: TGTGCCAGCAGTCGAATAGCGGGCACTCTTCACAATGAGCAGTTCTTC; cdr3_aa: CASSRIAGTLHNEQFF
d_call: TRBD2; v_call: TRBV14; j_call: TRBJ2-3; clone_size: NA; cdr3_nt: TGTGCCAGCAGCCAAGAGAGGTGGGGACTAGGAGTTACAGATACGCAGTATTTT; cdr3_aa: CASSQERWGLGVTDTQYF
d_call: NA; v_call: TRBV11-2; j_call: TRBJ2-3; clone_size: NA; cdr3_nt: TGTGCCAGCAGCTTAGTATGGGCAGATACGCAGTATTTT; cdr3_aa: CASSLVWADTQYF
d_call: NA; v_call: TRBV7-6; j_call: TRBJ2-2; clone_size: NA; cdr3_nt: TGTGCCAGCAGCTTAGCGTTGAGCACCGGGGAGCTGTTTTTT; cdr3_aa: CASSLALSTGELFF
d_call: NA; v_call: TRBV4-3; j_call: TRBJ1-1; clone_size: once; cdr3_nt: TGCGCCAGCAGCCAAGATGCTGGGACCTTTGAGGCTGAAGCTTTCTTT; cdr3_aa: CASSQDAGTFEAEAFF
d_call: NA; v_call: TRBV29-1; j_call: TRBJ2-2; clone_size: once; cdr3_nt: TGCAGCGTTTACGATAGAGCGAACACCGGGGAGCTGTTTTTT; cdr3_aa: CSVYDRANTGELFF
d_call: NA; v_call: TRBV5-1; j_call: TRBJ2-7; clone_size: NA; cdr3_nt: TGCGCCAGCAGCGTTGATGGAAACTCAGCCTACGAGCAGTACTTC; cdr3_aa: CASSVDGNSAYEQYF
d_call: TRBD2; v_call: TRBV25-1; j_call: TRBJ2-2; clone_size: NA; cdr3_nt: TGTGCCAGCAGCGGATGGACTAGCGGGAGGGCCGTGGCCGGGGAGCTGTTTTTT; cdr3_aa: CASSGWTSGRAVAGELFF
d_call: NA; v_call: TRBV4-3; j_call: TRBJ1-1; clone_size: few; cdr3_nt: TGCGCCAGCAGCCAACGGTTAAGCCTTATGAACACTGAAGCTTTCTTT; cdr3_aa: CASSQRLSLMNTEAFF
d_call: NA; v_call: TRBV7-8; j_call: TRBJ2-7; clone_size: NA; cdr3_nt: TGTGCCAGCAGCGTGACTCTTTCGGCCTACGAGCAGTACTTC; cdr3_aa: CASSVTLSAYEQYF
d_call: TRBD2; v_call: TRBV5-1; j_call: TRBJ2-3; clone_size: NA; cdr3_nt: TGCGCCAGCAGCTTCCGGACTAGCGCAGATACGCAGTATTTT; cdr3_aa: CASSFRTSADTQYF
d_call: TRBD1; v_call: TRBV4-3; j_call: TRBJ2-5; clone_size: NA; cdr3_nt: TGCGCCAGCAGCCAAGAGCCGCCAGGGGGCCAAGAGACCCAGTACTTC; cdr3_aa: CASSQEPPGGQETQYF
d_call: NA; v_call: TRBV2; j_call: TRBJ2-5; clone_size: NA; cdr3_nt: TGTGCCAGCAGTGATGGTAGAAATCAAGAGACCCAGTACTTC; cdr3_aa: CASSDGRNQETQYF
d_call: NA; v_call: TRBV27; j_call: TRBJ2-7; clone_size: NA; cdr3_nt: TGTGCCAGCAGGGGGATCTACGAGCAGTACTTC; cdr3_aa: CASRGIYEQYF
d_call: NA; v_call: TRBV18; j_call: TRBJ2-5; clone_size: few; cdr3_nt: TGTGCCAGCTCTCCCGCAGGGGAGACCCAGTACTTC; cdr3_aa: CASSPAGETQYF
d_call: NA; v_call: TRBV7-6; j_call: TRBJ2-5; clone_size: NA; cdr3_nt: TGTGCCAGCAGCCTCTCCAGGGCGGAGACCCAGTACTTC; cdr3_aa: CASSLSRAETQYF
d_call: TRBD2; v_call: TRBV4-3; j_call: TRBJ2-1; clone_size: NA; cdr3_nt: TGCGCCAGCAGCCAAGAGCTGGGACTAGCGGGGGGCAATGAGCAGTTCTTC; cdr3_aa: CASSQELGLAGGNEQFF
d_call: NA; v_call: TRBV5-5; j_call: TRBJ2-2; clone_size: NA; cdr3_nt: TGTGCCAGCAGCTTGTTTCCGGGTTTGAACACCGGGGAGCTGTTTTTT; cdr3_aa: CASSLFPGLNTGELFF
d_call: TRBD2; v_call: TRBV13; j_call: TRBJ2-1; clone_size: NA; cdr3_nt: TGTGCCAGCAGCTTAGCATTAGCGGGCCTCTCCTACAATGAGCAGTTCTTC; cdr3_aa: CASSLALAGLSYNEQFF
d_call: TRBD1; v_call: TRBV2; j_call: TRBJ1-1; clone_size: NA; cdr3_nt: TGTGCCAGCAGGTCGACAGGGGGCCGGAACACTGAAGCTTTCTTT; cdr3_aa: CASRSTGGRNTEAFF
d_call: NA; v_call: TRBV4-3; j_call: TRBJ2-7; clone_size: NA; cdr3_nt: TGCGCCAGCAGCCAAGCTGGTTGGGACTTCTACGAGCAGTACTTC; cdr3_aa: CASSQAGWDFYEQYF